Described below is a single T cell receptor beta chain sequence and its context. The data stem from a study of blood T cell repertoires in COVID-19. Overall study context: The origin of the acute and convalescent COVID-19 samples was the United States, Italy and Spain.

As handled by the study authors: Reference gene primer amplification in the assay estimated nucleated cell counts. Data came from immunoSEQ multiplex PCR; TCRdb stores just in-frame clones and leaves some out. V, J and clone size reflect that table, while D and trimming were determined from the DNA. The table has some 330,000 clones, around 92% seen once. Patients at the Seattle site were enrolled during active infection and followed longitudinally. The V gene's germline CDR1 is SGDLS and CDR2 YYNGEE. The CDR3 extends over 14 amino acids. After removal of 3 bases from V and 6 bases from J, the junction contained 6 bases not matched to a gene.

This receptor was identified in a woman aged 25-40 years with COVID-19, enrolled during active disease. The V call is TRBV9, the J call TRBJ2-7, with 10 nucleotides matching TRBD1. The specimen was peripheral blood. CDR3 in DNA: TGTGCCAGCAGCGCGGGGACAGGGGTTGGCGAGCAGTACTTC. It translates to CASSAGTGVGEQYF.